This is a list of T cell receptor beta chains from one sample in a study of memory CD4+ T cells and cytomegalovirus serostatus. Repertoires were generated with immunoSEQ multiplex PCR, while TCRdb's copy carries only in-frame clones and drops some. In the table there are around 49,000 clones, 60% to 80% of which are singletons. The material sequenced was memory CD4+ T cells from blood. These receptors all come from an adult in good health and CMV-seronegative. Each CDR3 is given with its conserved first and last residue. A D gene is named only where the DNA matches it firmly. Rows give clone size only sometimes, using once, few, many, or a class for an expanded clone.

V	J	D	size	DNA	CDR3
TRBV5-4	TRBJ2-7	-	-	TGTGCCAGCAGAGACAGGACATCCTACGAGCAGTACTTC	CASRDRTSYEQYF
TRBV2	TRBJ2-1	TRBD2	-	TGTGCCAGCACAACAAATAGCGGGAGGGCCGGGAGTGAGCAGTTCTTC	CASTTNSGRAGSEQFF
TRBV27	TRBJ2-2	-	once	TGTGCCAGCAGTAACGACAGATTCACCGGGGAGCTGTTTTTT	CASSNDRFTGELFF
TRBV9	TRBJ2-2	TRBD1	-	TGTGCCAGCAGCGTAGACAGACAGGGGAACACCGGGGAGCTGTTTTTT	CASSVDRQGNTGELFF
TRBV28	TRBJ2-1	TRBD2	-	TGTGCCAGCAGTTTCCTCGGGAGGGAGTATGAGCAGTTCTTC	CASSFLGREYEQFF
TRBV28	TRBJ2-7	-	-	TGTGCCAGCAGTTTATTCGCGGACGTCACCCTTTACGAGCAGTACTTC	CASSLFADVTLYEQYF
TRBV5-4	TRBJ2-3	-	-	TGTGCCAGCAGCCTCGTGGGGGGCGCCACAGATACGCAGTATTTT	CASSLVGGATDTQYF
TRBV28	TRBJ2-7	TRBD2	-	TGTGCCAGCAGGTCTCTAGCGGAGACCTACGAGCAGTACTTC	CASRSLAETYEQYF
TRBV27	TRBJ1-1	-	-	TGTGCCAGTAGAGGGAGTGGACAGAGGGGGGGGTCGAACACTGAAGCTTTCTTT	CASRGSGQRGGSNTEAFF
TRBV9	TRBJ1-1	-	few	TGTGCCAGCAGCGTAGTAGGAGGAAACACTGAAGCTTTCTTT	CASSVVGGNTEAFF
TRBV28	TRBJ2-7	-	-	TGTGCCAGCACCTCGGCGTCGGGGAGGTACGAGCAGTACTTC	CASTSASGRYEQYF
TRBV11-2	TRBJ2-5	TRBD1	-	TGTGCCAGCAGCCCCCTTCGACAGGGGGGGACCCAGTACTTC	CASSPLRQGGTQYF
TRBV6-1	TRBJ1-2	-	-	TGTGCCAGCAACACACAGACAGGAGCTAACTATGGCTACACCTTC	CASNTQTGANYGYTF
TRBV2	TRBJ1-1	-	few	TGTGCCAGCAGTGAGATCCTGAGGACTGAAGCTTTCTTT	CASSEILRTEAFF
TRBV6-1	TRBJ2-3	-	-	TGTGCCAGCAGTGGGGCCGGGACTTACTCCGTTTTAGCTACAGATACGCAGTATTTT	CASSGAGTYSVLATDTQYF
TRBV19	TRBJ2-3	TRBD2	-	TGTGCCAGTAGTCAAGGGACTAGCGGGAGCACAGATACGCAGTATTTT	CASSQGTSGSTDTQYF
TRBV7-9	TRBJ2-3	TRBD2	-	TGTGCCAGCAGCTCCCGAGTATCAGCGGGAGGAACAGATACGCAGTATTTT	CASSSRVSAGGTDTQYF
TRBV9	TRBJ2-3	-	-	TGTGCCAGCAGCGCAGGAAATACGCAGTATTTT	CASSAGNTQYF
TRBV7-3	TRBJ2-1	-	-	TGTGCCAGCAGCCAAGACTCCGACCTAACGTCCTACAATGAGCAGTTCTTC	CASSQDSDLTSYNEQFF
TRBV7-9	TRBJ1-2	-	-	TGTGCCAGCAGGGAGCCTGACTATGGCTACACCTTC	CASREPDYGYTF
TRBV5-4	TRBJ2-5	-	once	TGTGCCAGCAGCTTCGGTCCGATGGGGTTCGGAGAGACCCAGTACTTC	CASSFGPMGFGETQYF
TRBV19	TRBJ1-2	-	-	TGTGCCAGTACTAATACCTATGGCTACACCTTC	CASTNTYGYTF
TRBV28	TRBJ2-7	-	-	TGTGCCAGCAGAGGCGGCAACCGCTACGAGCAGTACTTC	CASRGGNRYEQYF
TRBV30	TRBJ1-1	-	few	TGTGCCTGGATTCAGGGTCGCACTGAAGCTTTCTTT	CAWIQGRTEAFF